The clone carrying this TCR beta chain was detected many times. One junction end disagrees with the germline gene, perhaps due to a read error. This entry comes from a study of low-dose radiotherapy and immunotherapy resistance in tumors. Looking at the study overall: Intravenous ipilimumab 1 mg/kg every six weeks was given with nivolumab 240 mg every two weeks.

Covering alpha and beta chains, TRAV- and TRBV-specific primers were used for the first-strand cDNA. TCR amplification ran approximately 20 PCR cycles using constant-region and V-primer adapter primers. MiXCR, run by TCRdb on the reads, gives a single entry per CDR3 protein. This table has 85,000 to 100,000 distinct CDR3 sequences, roughly a tenth appearing once. Regarding time point: before trial treatment. CDR3 length: 14 amino acids. CDR1 KGHSH and CDR2 LQKENI come from the germline V gene. The chain links TRBV18 to TRBJ1-1; D gene ambiguous. The receptor comes from a male donor with prostate cancer. The sequenced sample was PBMCs, obtained before treatment. Here the CDR3 reads CASSSPPRNTEAFF. The CDR3 nucleotides are TGTGCCAGCTCATCACCCCCTAGGAACACTGAAGCTTTCTTT.